This TCR beta chain was obtained from a study of technical replicates of blood from several donors (dated by TCRdb to about 2017). Worth noting for this clone: Its antigen is not yet known. One base away there is no much larger clone; base qualities are not given.

The junction shows trimming of 2 bases on V and 7 bases on J, plus 17 bases between the germline ends. As encoded in the germline V gene, CDR1 is SGHRS while CDR2 is YFSETQ. The CDR3 measures 15 amino acids from cysteine to phenylalanine. Of all the DNA, just the CDR3 is kept, 45 bases in frame from base 1. Libraries were constructed by the immunoSEQ multiplex PCR assay. TCRdb stores this immuneACCESS table with in-frame sequences only. Part of the clones is absent; in the studies checked, under half of the shortfall reflects unresolved V genes, and no reason is known for the rest. The sample has tens of thousands of clones on record, around 96% of them singletons. The ten most abundant clones make up less than 0.45% of the sample.

The rearranged chain carries TRBV5-1 and TRBJ2-3, with the identity of the D gene unclear. The clonotype was recovered from a human donor in good health. Sequencing was performed on T cells isolated from PBMCs. CDR3 protein: CASSLRGLNQHTQYF. At the DNA level, the sequence is TGCGCCAGCAGCTTAAGAGGCCTGAATCAGCATACGCAGTATTTT. The CDR3 plus the reference TRBV5-1 and TRBJ2-3 genes for the other parts give the full variable domain: KAGVTQTPRYLIKTRGQQVTLSCSPISGHRSVSWYQQTPGQGLQFLFEYFSETQRNKGNFPGRFSGRQFSNSRSEMNVSTLELGDSALYLCASSLRGLNQHTQYFGPGTRLTVL.